The 10 T cell receptor beta chains reported below all come from one sample, sequenced in a study of blood T cell repertoires in COVID-19. Measured with immunoSEQ multiplex PCR; TCRdb has only the in-frame clones, and not every one. The table lists under 100,000 clones, approximately 86% of them singletons. Sequenced input: peripheral blood. The receptors here all came from a woman aged 80 or older with COVID-19, enrolled during active disease.

The table lists this clone with a count of one. V gene TRBV15 combines with J gene TRBJ2-1; 8 bases agree with TRBD2. J gave up 3 bases and V 0 bases, and 1 base lay outside the gene matches. Germline V gives CDR1 LNHNV, CDR2 YYDKDF (reference sequence). The CDR3 sequence is 15 residues long. The CDR3 nucleotides read TGTGCCACCAGCAGAGAAGGGACTAGCTACAATGAGCAGTTCTTC. Translated, it gives CATSREGTSYNEQFF.

The DNA for the CDR3 is TGTGCCAGTAGTCAAGACAGGGCCTATAATTCACCCCTCCACTTT. This translates into CASSQDRAYNSPLHF. This sequence joins TRBV19 and TRBJ1-6; 7 nucleotides align to TRBD1. This CDR3 is built from 15 residues. Germline V gene sequence: CDR1 LNHDA, CDR2 SQIVND (reference sequence). V shed 5 bases and J 2 bases; nucleotides not matched to a gene: 3.

This clone has a single count. The chain joins TRBV27 to TRBJ1-1, with D perhaps matching TRBD1 (6 bases). The CDR3 is made up of 14 amino acids. Per germline, CDR1 MNHEY and CDR2 SMNVEV (reference sequence). V lost 6 bases and J lost 11, with 22 bases in between. This CDR3 reads CASRTNREGVSAFF. CDR3 bases: TGTGCCAGCAGGACGAACAGGGAGGGGGTTAGTGCTTTCTTT.

The CDR3 DNA is TGTGCCAGCAGTGAAGCGGAGGGAGGTGAGCAGTTCTTC. Amino acids: CASSEAEGGEQFF. V gene TRBV2 combines with J gene TRBJ2-1; D may be TRBD2 (6 bases). CDR1 is SNHLY and CDR2 is FYNNEI in the germline V gene. The CDR3 spans 13 residues. V gave up 0 bases and J gave up 9 bases, with 9 bases separating them.

The chain employs TRBV6-5 and TRBJ2-7, with TRBD2 matching 10 bases. The V gene end was trimmed by 0 bases and the J gene end by 3 bases; junction bases not matched to a gene: 5. The CDR3 length is 16 residues. CDR1 MNHEY and CDR2 SVGAGI come from the germline V gene. CDR3 residues: CASSYSASGGRYEQYF. As DNA, the CDR3 is TGTGCCAGCAGTTACTCAGCTAGCGGGGGTCGCTACGAGCAGTACTTC.

This clone appeared a few times. The chain couples TRBV5-1 to TRBJ1-1, with a possible D match to TRBD1 (6 bases). Germline V gene lookup returns CDR1 SGHRS and CDR2 YFSETQ. The CDR3 has 14 residues. With 0 bases removed from V and 7 bases from J, the gap between germline ends came to 13 bases. DNA for the CDR3: TGCGCCAGCAGCTTGGCGGGGGGGCTTAGTGAAGCTTTCTTT. Encoded protein: CASSLAGGLSEAFF.

The rearrangement uses TRBV7-9 and TRBJ2-7; 11 nucleotides match TRBD2. The CDR3 has 16 amino acids. Germline-derived CDR1 and CDR2 are SEHNR and FQNEAQ (reference sequence). V trimming: 0 bases; J trimming: 4 bases; junction bases outside the gene matches: 5. CDR3 residues: CASSLAKTSGEYEQYF. CDR3 nucleotide sequence: TGTGCCAGCAGCTTAGCGAAGACTAGCGGGGAGTACGAGCAGTACTTC.

This clone was counted once. V and J are TRBV9 and TRBJ1-1; D remains ambiguous. The CDR3 totals 13 residues. V was cut by 2 bases and J by 1 base, with 6 bases left in between. CDR1 and CDR2 (germline): SGDLS, YYNGEE. The CDR3 DNA reads TGTGCCAGCAGCGTGACACCGAACACTGAAGCTTTCTTT. Translating it yields CASSVTPNTEAFF.

The chain employs TRBV9 and TRBJ1-1; possibly TRBD1 for D (6 bases). This CDR3 is built from 14 residues. Trimming cost V 3 bases and J 0 bases, with 9 bases left between them. The V gene's germline CDR1 is SGDLS and CDR2 YYNGEE. CDR3 protein: CASSGDIMNTEAFF. For the CDR3, the DNA is TGTGCCAGCAGCGGGGACATCATGAACACTGAAGCTTTCTTT. The full variable domain, with the rest looked up from reference TRBV9 and TRBJ1-1, is DSGVTQTPKHLITATGQRVTLRCSPRSGDLSVYWYQQSLDQGLQFLIQYYNGEERAKGNILERFSAQQFPDLHSELNLSSLELGDSALYFCASSGDIMNTEAFFGQGTRLTVV.

This chain links TRBV9 with TRBJ2-1; D is ambiguous. Germline V gene lookup returns CDR1 SGDLS and CDR2 YYNGEE. V was pared by 3 bases and J by 9 bases, with 10 bases between. This CDR3 is built from 12 residues. The CDR3 DNA is TGTGCCAGCAGCGGCCAAGGAGCTGAGCAGTTCTTC. It encodes CASSGQGAEQFF.